This T cell receptor beta chain was found in a study of T cell repertoires in cytomegalovirus infection. Turning to the study itself: Public TCR beta signatures indicated both CMV infection and matching HLA type. Study results and limitations: Cumulative public TCR beta family frequency identified CMV carriers with the relevant HLA.

Remarks on this clonotype: The antigen remains unidentified.

From the reads, TCRdb called clonotypes with MiXCR, one entry per CDR3 protein. This table has some 400,000 distinct CDR3 sequences, about 33% appearing once. The clonotype was recovered from a human donor in good health (CMV status not recorded). Some clones in this sample may be carry-over from other donors' samples. Input material: PBMCs.

CDR3 residues: CAISEAGRYNEQFF. CDR3 DNA sequence: TGTGCCATCAGTGAGGCCGGACGGTACAATGAGCAGTTCTTC. The rearrangement uses TRBV10-3 and TRBJ2-1; D is unclear. CDR3 length: 14 residues. The ends were cut back, 2 bases at V and 4 bases at J, with 9 bases in the middle. Germline V gene lookup returns CDR1 ENHRY and CDR2 SYGVKD.